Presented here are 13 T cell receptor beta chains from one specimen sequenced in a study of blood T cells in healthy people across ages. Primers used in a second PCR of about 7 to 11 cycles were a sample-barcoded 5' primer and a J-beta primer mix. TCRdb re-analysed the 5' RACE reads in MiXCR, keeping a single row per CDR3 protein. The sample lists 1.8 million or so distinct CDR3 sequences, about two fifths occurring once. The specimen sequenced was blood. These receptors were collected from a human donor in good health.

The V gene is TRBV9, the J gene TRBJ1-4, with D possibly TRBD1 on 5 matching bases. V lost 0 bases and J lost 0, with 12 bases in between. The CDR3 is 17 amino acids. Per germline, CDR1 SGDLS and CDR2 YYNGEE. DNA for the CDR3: TGTGCCAGCAGCGTAGGTCCCGGGGGGGCAACTAATGAAAAACTGTTTTTT. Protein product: CASSVGPGGATNEKLFF.

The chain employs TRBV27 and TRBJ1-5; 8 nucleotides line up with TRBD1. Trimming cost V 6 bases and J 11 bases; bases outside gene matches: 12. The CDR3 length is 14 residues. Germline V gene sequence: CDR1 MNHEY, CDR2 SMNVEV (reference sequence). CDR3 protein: CASSPDRGGQTQHF. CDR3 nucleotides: TGTGCCAGCAGCCCAGACAGGGGCGGACAGACCCAGCATTTT.

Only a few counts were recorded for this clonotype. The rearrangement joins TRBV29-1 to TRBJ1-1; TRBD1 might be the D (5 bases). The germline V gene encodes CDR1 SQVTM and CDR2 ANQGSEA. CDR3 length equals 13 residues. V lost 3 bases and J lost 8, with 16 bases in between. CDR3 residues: CSVEDTRGTEAFF. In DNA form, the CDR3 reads TGCAGCGTTGAGGACACCCGCGGAACCGAAGCTTTCTTT. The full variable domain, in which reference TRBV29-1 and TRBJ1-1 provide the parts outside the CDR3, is SAVISQKPSRDICQRGTSLTIQCQVDSQVTMMFWYRQQPGQSLTLIATANQGSEATYESGFVIDKFPISRPNLTFSTLTVSNMSPEDSSIYLCSVEDTRGTEAFFGQGTRLTVV.

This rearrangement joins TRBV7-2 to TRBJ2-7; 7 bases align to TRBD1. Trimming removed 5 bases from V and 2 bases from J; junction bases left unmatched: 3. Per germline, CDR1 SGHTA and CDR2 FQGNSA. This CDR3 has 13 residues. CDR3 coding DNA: TGTGCCAGCAGCAACGGACAGGCCTACGAGCAGTACTTC. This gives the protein CASSNGQAYEQYF.

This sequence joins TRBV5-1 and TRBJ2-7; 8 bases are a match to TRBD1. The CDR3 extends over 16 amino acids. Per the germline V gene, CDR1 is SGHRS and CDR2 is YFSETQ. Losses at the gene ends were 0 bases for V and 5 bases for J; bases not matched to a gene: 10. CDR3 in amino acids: CASSLGPSTGDDEQYF. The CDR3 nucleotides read TGCGCCAGCAGCTTGGGGCCCTCGACAGGGGACGACGAGCAGTACTTC.

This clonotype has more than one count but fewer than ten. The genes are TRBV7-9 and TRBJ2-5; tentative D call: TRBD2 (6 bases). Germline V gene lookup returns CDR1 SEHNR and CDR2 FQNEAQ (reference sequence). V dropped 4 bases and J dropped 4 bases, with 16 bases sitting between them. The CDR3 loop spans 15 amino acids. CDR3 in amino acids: CASSSDGTPGETQYF. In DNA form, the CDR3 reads TGTGCCAGCAGCTCCGACGGGACTCCGGGAGAGACCCAGTACTTC.

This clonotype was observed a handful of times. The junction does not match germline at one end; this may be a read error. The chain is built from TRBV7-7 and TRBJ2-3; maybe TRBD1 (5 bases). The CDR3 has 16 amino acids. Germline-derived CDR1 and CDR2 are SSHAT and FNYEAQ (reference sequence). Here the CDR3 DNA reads TGTGCTAGCAGTCTGTCCCCCACAGGCCGGGCAGATACGCAGTATTTT. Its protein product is CASSLSPTGRADTQYF.

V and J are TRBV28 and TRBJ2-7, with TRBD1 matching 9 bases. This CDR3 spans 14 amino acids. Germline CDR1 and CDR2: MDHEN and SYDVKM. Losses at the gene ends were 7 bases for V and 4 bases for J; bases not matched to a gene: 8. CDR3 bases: TGTGCCAGCACCATACTGGGACAGGGATACGAGCAGTACTTC. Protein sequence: CASTILGQGYEQYF.

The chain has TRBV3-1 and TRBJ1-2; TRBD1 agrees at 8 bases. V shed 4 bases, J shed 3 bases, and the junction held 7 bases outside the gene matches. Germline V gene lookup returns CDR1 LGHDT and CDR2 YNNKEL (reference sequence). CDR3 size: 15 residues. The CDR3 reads CASSPDRGGDYGYTF. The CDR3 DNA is TGTGCCAGCAGCCCCGACAGGGGTGGCGACTATGGCTACACCTTC. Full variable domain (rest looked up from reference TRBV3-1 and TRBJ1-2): DTAVSQTPKYLVTQMGNDKSIKCEQNLGHDTMYWYKQDSKKFLKIMFSYNNKELIINETVPNRFSPKSPDKAHLNLHINSLELGDSAVYFCASSPDRGGDYGYTFGSGTRLTVV.

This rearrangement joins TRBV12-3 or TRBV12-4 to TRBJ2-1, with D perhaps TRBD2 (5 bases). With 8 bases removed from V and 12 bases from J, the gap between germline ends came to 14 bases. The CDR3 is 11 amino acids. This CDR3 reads CASSQLVAQFF. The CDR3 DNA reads TGTGCCAGCTCCCAACTAGTAGCGCAGTTCTTC.

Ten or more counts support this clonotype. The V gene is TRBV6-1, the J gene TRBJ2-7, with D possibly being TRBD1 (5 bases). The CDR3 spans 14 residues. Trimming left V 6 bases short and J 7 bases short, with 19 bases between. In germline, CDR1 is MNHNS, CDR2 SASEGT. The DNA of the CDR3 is TGTGCCAGCAGCGCCCAGACAGACCCGTCGGAGCAGTACTTC. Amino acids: CASSAQTDPSEQYF.

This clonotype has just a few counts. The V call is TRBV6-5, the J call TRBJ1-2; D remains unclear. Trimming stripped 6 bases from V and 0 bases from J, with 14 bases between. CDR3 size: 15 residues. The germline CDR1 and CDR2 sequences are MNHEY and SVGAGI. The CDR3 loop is CASSPRRTSNYGYTF. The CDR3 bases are TGTGCCAGCAGCCCACGGCGAACTTCTAACTATGGCTACACCTTC.

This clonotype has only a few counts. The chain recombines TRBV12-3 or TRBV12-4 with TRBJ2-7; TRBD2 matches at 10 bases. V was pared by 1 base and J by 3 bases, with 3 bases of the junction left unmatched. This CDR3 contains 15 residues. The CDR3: CASSLGVAGGYEQYF. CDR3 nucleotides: TGTGCCAGCAGTTTAGGGGTAGCGGGGGGCTACGAGCAGTACTTC.